The rows below give T cell receptor beta chains drawn from one sample of a study of spatial heterogeneity in lung cancer. Via MiXCR, TCRdb re-called the 5' RACE reads, giving one row per CDR3 protein. The sample holds 45,000 to 55,000 distinct CDR3 sequences, approximately 5% seen once. Specimen: PBMCs, collected at surgery. All receptors come from a male donor with early-stage non-small cell lung cancer. The CDR3 runs from the conserved cysteine through the conserved F or W. The order of the fields is clone size, J gene, V gene, D gene, CDR3 protein, CDR3 DNA. The D gene is left open where the match is weak. Only part of the rows carry a size: once, few, many, or a class if the clone is expanded.

many TRBJ2-2 TRBV5-1 TRBD1 CASSQLPGQINTGELFF TGCGCCAGCAGCCAACTGCCGGGACAGATAAACACCGGGGAGCTGTTTTTT
many TRBJ2-7 TRBV20-1 TRBD2 CSAEPGLAVYEQYF TGCAGTGCGGAACCGGGACTAGCGGTATACGAGCAGTACTTC
many TRBJ1-6 TRBV6-6 TRBD1 CASSTGGGNSPLHF TGTGCCAGCAGTACAGGGGGCGGGAATTCACCCCTCCACTTT
many TRBJ2-3 TRBV10-2 TRBD2 CASRGATSGTDTQYF TGCGCCAGCAGGGGGGCGACTAGCGGCACAGATACGCAGTATTTT
few TRBJ2-1 TRBV3-1 TRBD2 CASSRLADEQFF TGTGCCAGCAGCCGACTAGCAGATGAGCAGTTCTTC
many TRBJ2-7 TRBV28 NA CASSLLHQYEQYF TGTGCCAGCAGTTTATTACACCAATACGAGCAGTACTTC
many TRBJ2-1 TRBV20-1 NA CSSGRDNEQFF TGCAGTTCCGGACGGGACAATGAGCAGTTCTTC
many TRBJ2-5 TRBV5-1 NA CASSLVETQYF TGCGCCAGCAGCTTGGTAGAGACCCAGTACTTC
NA TRBJ2-1 TRBV19 NA CASMGRQSYNEQFF TGTGCCAGTATGGGGAGACAATCCTACAATGAGCAGTTCTTC
many TRBJ2-7 TRBV20-1 TRBD2 CSATTGLAAGWGSYEQYF TGCAGTGCCACCACGGGACTAGCGGCAGGCTGGGGCTCCTACGAGCAGTACTTC
few TRBJ2-2 TRBV10-3 NA CAIADRKEELFF TGTGCCATCGCGGACCGAAAGGAGGAGCTGTTTTTT
medium-sized TRBJ1-1 TRBV7-2 NA CASSLVDGASEAFF TGTGCCAGCAGCTTAGTAGACGGGGCAAGTGAAGCTTTCTTT
many TRBJ2-1 TRBV19 TRBD2 CASSRGLAGVRWSSYNEQFF TGTGCCAGTAGTCGAGGACTAGCGGGAGTAAGGTGGAGCTCCTACAATGAGCAGTTCTTC
many TRBJ2-5 TRBV29-1 NA CSVRRPEETQYF TGCAGCGTTCGAAGGCCCGAAGAGACCCAGTACTTC
many TRBJ2-4 TRBV6-1 NA CASTKDPVAKNIQYF TGTGCCAGCACTAAGGACCCCGTAGCCAAAAACATTCAGTACTTC
many TRBJ1-2 TRBV27 TRBD1 CASSYRGGYGYTF TGTGCCAGCAGTTACAGGGGAGGCTATGGCTACACCTTC
many TRBJ1-1 TRBV7-8 NA CASSHETEIMNTEAFF TGTGCCAGCAGCCACGAGACAGAGATAATGAACACTGAAGCTTTCTTT
many TRBJ2-1 TRBV7-8 TRBD2 CASSPRTLAGHVSSYNEQFF TGTGCCAGCAGCCCACGGACACTAGCGGGCCATGTTAGCTCCTACAATGAGCAGTTCTTC
many TRBJ1-1 TRBV20-1 NA CSATSGNLNTEAFF TGCAGTGCTACCTCCGGGAACTTAAACACTGAAGCTTTCTTT
many TRBJ2-3 TRBV6-6 TRBD1 CASSGPGQGAADTQYF TGTGCCAGCAGTGGCCCGGGACAGGGGGCGGCAGATACGCAGTATTTT
many TRBJ2-6 TRBV2 NA CASTASEDGSSGANVLTF TGTGCCAGCACGGCCTCCGAGGATGGCAGCTCTGGGGCCAACGTCCTGACTTTC
NA TRBJ2-5 TRBV9 NA CASSVGSDGETQYF TGTGCCAGCAGCGTAGGGAGCGACGGAGAGACCCAGTACTTC
many TRBJ2-5 TRBV5-4 NA CASSLLATRETQYF TGTGCCAGCAGCTTGCTCGCTACCCGGGAGACCCAGTACTTC
many TRBJ2-1 TRBV9 NA CASSVEGASSYNEQFF TGTGCCAGCAGCGTAGAGGGCGCTTCCTCCTACAATGAGCAGTTCTTC
NA TRBJ2-2 TRBV9 TRBD1 CASSRGLSTGELFF TGTGCCAGCAGCAGGGGGCTGAGCACCGGGGAGCTGTTTTTT
many TRBJ2-3 TRBV5-1 TRBD2 CASSLGLAGETDTQYF TGCGCCAGCAGCTTGGGACTAGCGGGAGAGACAGATACGCAGTATTTT
many TRBJ1-2 TRBV6-5 NA CASSYSAGPGYTF TGTGCCAGCAGTTACTCGGCAGGGCCCGGCTACACCTTC
few TRBJ1-1 TRBV12-3/TRBV12-4 NA CASSLGAGNTEAFF TGTGCCAGCAGTTTAGGGGCAGGAAACACTGAAGCTTTCTTT
NA TRBJ2-3 TRBV5-1 NA CASSLNLGTDTQYF TGCGCCAGCAGCTTGAACCTCGGCACAGATACGCAGTATTTT
NA TRBJ1-1 TRBV5-1 NA CASSLEGRGNTEAFF TGCGCCAGCAGCTTGGAGGGAAGAGGGAACACTGAAGCTTTCTTT
many TRBJ2-3 TRBV27 NA CASSFIRTDTQYF TGTGCCAGCAGTTTCATACGCACAGATACGCAGTATTTT
many TRBJ2-7 TRBV30 TRBD2 CAWSRGLVVYEQYF TGTGCCTGGAGTAGGGGACTAGTTGTCTACGAGCAGTACTTC
many TRBJ2-1 TRBV10-3 TRBD1 CAIKNRDSYNEQFF TGTGCCATCAAGAACCGGGACAGTTACAATGAGCAGTTCTTC
many TRBJ2-2 TRBV5-1 NA CASSEGPTGELFF TGCGCCAGCAGCGAGGGCCCCACCGGGGAGCTGTTTTTT
many TRBJ2-6 TRBV5-1 NA CASSSPSAGANVLTF TGCGCCAGCAGCTCCCCGTCCGCTGGGGCCAACGTCCTGACTTTC
many TRBJ2-3 TRBV2 NA CAIRGPESSSQYF TGTGCCATAAGGGGTCCGGAGTCTTCTTCGCAGTATTTT
many TRBJ1-5 TRBV29-1 TRBD1 CSATGNSNQPQHF TGCAGTGCGACAGGGAACAGCAATCAGCCCCAGCATTTT
many TRBJ1-5 TRBV29-1 NA CSVVLGDTNQPQHF TGCAGCGTTGTTTTGGGGGACACCAATCAGCCCCAGCATTTT
NA TRBJ2-7 TRBV7-2 TRBD2 CASSPAGLDYEQYF TGTGCCAGCAGCCCCGCGGGACTAGACTACGAGCAGTACTTC
few TRBJ1-1 TRBV10-3 NA CAISAGSRPTEAFF TGTGCCATCAGTGCCGGCAGCCGTCCCACTGAAGCTTTCTTT
many TRBJ1-1 TRBV6-2/TRBV6-3 NA CASEAGSEAFF TGTGCCAGCGAGGCGGGATCGGAGGCTTTCTTT
NA TRBJ2-5 TRBV6-2/TRBV6-3 TRBD1 CASSYLTDWTGGRETQYF TGTGCCAGCAGTTACCTAACTGACTGGACAGGGGGCAGGGAGACCCAGTACTTC
few TRBJ2-3 TRBV20-1 TRBD2 CSARPAGGPSQYF TGCAGTGCTAGGCCAGCGGGAGGGCCTTCGCAGTATTTT
NA TRBJ1-3 TRBV7-2 NA CASSLGTGTGNTIYF TGTGCCAGCAGCTTAGGTACAGGGACAGGAAACACCATATATTTT
NA TRBJ2-7 TRBV23-1 NA CASPEHSYEQYF TGCGCCAGCCCCGAGCACAGCTATGAGCAGTACTTC
NA TRBJ2-5 TRBV5-1 NA CASSLEGGETQYF TGCGCCAGCAGCTTGGAGGGGGGTGAGACCCAGTACTTC
NA TRBJ2-5 TRBV5-1 NA CASSLALTGKETQYF TGCGCCAGCAGCTTGGCCCTTACAGGGAAAGAGACCCAGTACTTC
few TRBJ2-7 TRBV6-6 TRBD1 CASSPRDRVYEQYF TGTGCCAGCAGTCCCCGGGACAGGGTCTACGAGCAGTACTTC
many TRBJ2-7 TRBV5-1 NA CASRADSSYEQYF TGCGCCAGCAGAGCGGACAGCTCCTACGAGCAGTACTTC
many TRBJ2-5 TRBV12-3/TRBV12-4 NA CASSLGQVQETQYF TGTGCCAGCAGTTTAGGACAGGTCCAAGAGACCCAGTACTTC
many TRBJ2-5 TRBV20-1 TRBD2 CSAREETSGRGTQETQYF TGCAGTGCTAGAGAAGAGACTAGCGGGAGGGGGACCCAAGAGACCCAGTACTTC
many TRBJ2-7 TRBV7-6 TRBD1 CASSLFRTGSYEQYF TGTGCCAGCAGCTTATTCCGGACAGGCTCTTACGAGCAGTACTTC
many TRBJ2-5 TRBV4-2 NA CASSPRVADDETQYF TGTGCCAGCAGCCCCAGGGTCGCGGACGACGAGACCCAGTACTTC
many TRBJ1-5 TRBV5-1 NA CASSFDFNQPQHF TGCGCCAGCAGCTTTGACTTCAATCAGCCCCAGCATTTT
many TRBJ2-3 TRBV7-2 NA CASSSTDTQYF TGTGCCAGCAGCTCTACAGATACGCAGTATTTT
few TRBJ1-4 TRBV19 NA CASSRSSAEEEKLFF TGTGCCAGTAGTAGATCGTCCGCGGAAGAGGAAAAACTGTTTTTT
many TRBJ2-1 TRBV5-1 TRBD2 CASSITSGPYNEQFF TGCGCCAGCAGCATAACTAGCGGACCCTACAATGAGCAGTTCTTC